The 28 T cell receptor beta chains below come from one sample, sequenced in a study of neurological immune-mediated disorders. TCRdb re-called the 5' RACE reads with MiXCR, one entry per CDR3 protein. The sample lists tens of thousands of distinct CDR3 sequences, around 4% seen once, with less than 2% in the top ten. Sequenced: PBMCs. The source is a man aged 25-45 years with multiple sclerosis.

The gene calls are TRBV15 and TRBJ2-3, with 8 bases identical to TRBD2. V shed 2 bases, J shed 6 bases, and the junction held 10 bases outside the gene matches. The germline gives CDR1 LNHNV, CDR2 YYDKDF (reference sequence). This CDR3 contains 16 residues. The CDR3 here is CATSRLEAGAADTQYF. In DNA, the CDR3 is TGTGCCACCAGCAGACTCGAAGCGGGAGCAGCGGATACGCAGTATTTT.

This clonotype was seen at least ten times. The rearrangement uses TRBV7-9 and TRBJ2-2, with TRBD1 identical over 10 bases. Germline assignment: CDR1 SEHNR and CDR2 FQNEAQ (reference sequence). V lost 2 bases to trimming and J lost 5 bases; unmatched junction nucleotides: 5. CDR3 length equals 16 residues. This CDR3 reads CASSLRDRGGTGELFF. CDR3 bases: TGTGCCAGCAGCTTACGGGACAGGGGAGGAACCGGGGAGCTGTTTTTT.

This clonotype was observed at least ten times. V and J are TRBV15 and TRBJ2-2; no firm D call. This CDR3 has 15 amino acids. Between the trimmed V and J ends, which lost 4 bases and 1 base, there was a span of 10 bases. Germline CDR1 and CDR2: LNHNV and YYDKDF (reference sequence). This CDR3 is CATSTRTLNTGELFF. The CDR3 region has the DNA TGTGCCACCAGCACCCGGACCCTGAACACCGGGGAGCTGTTTTTT.

Many counts were recorded for this clonotype. This chain joins TRBV7-2 and TRBJ2-7; D gene uncertain. Deletions cut 7 bases from V and 4 bases from J, with 11 bases between. The CDR3 is 12 residues long. CDR1 SGHTA and CDR2 FQGNSA come from the germline V gene. CDR3 amino acids: CASTSDRYEQYF. The CDR3 nucleotides read TGTGCCAGCACCTCAGATAGGTACGAGCAGTACTTC. The entire variable domain, with the rest obtained from reference TRBV7-2 and TRBJ2-7, is as follows: GAGVSQSPSNKVTEKGKDVELRCDPISGHTALYWYRQSLGQGLEFLIYFQGNSAPDKSGLPSDRFSAERTGGSVSTLTIQRTQQEDSAVYLCASTSDRYEQYFGPGTRLTVT.

This clonotype has a count of ten or more. The chain links TRBV6-1 to TRBJ2-2, with D possibly matching TRBD1 (6 bases). This CDR3 spans 13 amino acids. The ends were cut back, 6 bases at V and 4 bases at J, with 9 bases in the middle. Per the germline V gene, CDR1 is MNHNS and CDR2 is SASEGT. The CDR3 nucleotides read TGTGCCAGCAGGGGGGCCTCCACCGGGGAGCTGTTTTTT. Its translation: CASRGASTGELFF.

There are many counts of this clonotype. The rearrangement links TRBV2 to TRBJ2-7; 9 bases fit TRBD2. Germline assignment: CDR1 SNHLY and CDR2 FYNNEI. J lost 2 bases, V lost 5 bases, and 4 bases had no gene match. The CDR3 is made up of 14 amino acids. The CDR3: CASSLRGGAYEQYF. The CDR3 DNA sequence: TGTGCCAGCAGTCTCCGCGGGGGGGCCTACGAGCAGTACTTC.

This clonotype was observed many times. The chain is built from TRBV2 and TRBJ2-5; D is perhaps TRBD2 (6 bases). Trimming shortened V by 2 bases and J by 5 bases, and 18 bases separated the two germline ends. The CDR3 is made up of 16 amino acids. Germline loops: CDR1 SNHLY, CDR2 FYNNEI. The CDR3 region is CASSELRGWRAETQYF. For the CDR3, the DNA is TGTGCCAGCAGTGAACTACGAGGGTGGAGGGCCGAGACCCAGTACTTC.

This clonotype came up many times. The chain couples TRBV5-1 to TRBJ1-2; D is unresolved. V lost 0 bases and J 2 bases, leaving 8 bases between the germline ends. Germline CDR1 is SGHRS and CDR2 is YFSETQ. This CDR3 is 14 amino acids long. Here the CDR3 reads CASSLELANYGYTF. The CDR3 DNA follows: TGCGCCAGCAGCTTGGAACTGGCCAACTATGGCTACACCTTC.

The chain employs TRBV18 and TRBJ1-1, with D maybe TRBD1 (5 bases). Germline V gives CDR1 KGHSH, CDR2 LQKENI. The germline V and J ends were trimmed by 5 bases and 1 base, with 11 bases remaining between them. This CDR3 is built from 14 residues. The CDR3 region has the DNA TGTGCCAGCTCAAGCTCGGGGGGGAACACTGAAGCTTTCTTT. Encoded protein: CASSSSGGNTEAFF. Full variable domain (rest looked up from reference TRBV18 and TRBJ1-1): NAGVMQNPRHLVRRRGQEARLRCSPMKGHSHVYWYRQLPEEGLKFMVYLQKENIIDESGMPKERFSAEFPKEGPSILRIQQVVRGDSAAYFCASSSSGGNTEAFFGQGTRLTVV.

This clonotype was recorded many times. V gene TRBV28 combines with J gene TRBJ2-1; 14 nucleotides match TRBD2. This CDR3 contains 17 residues. Germline CDR1 is MDHEN and CDR2 is SYDVKM. The junction had 10 bases not matched to a gene; V was cut back by 5 bases and J by 7 bases. The CDR3 nucleotides read TGTGCCAGCAGTCCTTTTGGGACTAGCGGGAGACGAAATGAGCAGTTCTTC. Its protein is CASSPFGTSGRRNEQFF. The full variable domain, its missing parts supplied by reference TRBV28 and TRBJ2-1, is DVKVTQSSRYLVKRTGEKVFLECVQDMDHENMFWYRQDPGLGLRLIYFSYDVKMKEKGDIPEGYSVSREKKERFSLILESASTNQTSMYLCASSPFGTSGRRNEQFFGPGTRLTVL.

There are many counts of this clonotype. CDR3 residues: CASSPPGRQRNQPQHF. The DNA for the CDR3 is TGTGCCAGCAGTCCCCCCGGCAGGCAACGCAATCAGCCCCAGCATTTT. V is TRBV28 and J is TRBJ1-5; no definite D call. V shed 5 bases and J shed 2 bases, with 16 bases lying between them. The CDR3 consists of 16 residues. Germline lookup yields CDR1 MDHEN and CDR2 SYDVKM.

At least ten counts were recorded for this clonotype. The genes are TRBV3-1 and TRBJ1-2, with D possibly matching TRBD1 (6 bases). Germline CDR1 LGHDT, CDR2 YNNKEL (reference sequence). The CDR3 loop spans 13 amino acids. Trimming stripped 0 bases from V and 5 bases from J, with 7 bases between. The CDR3 is CASSQETGYGYTF. The CDR3 DNA sequence: TGTGCCAGCAGCCAAGAGACAGGATATGGCTACACCTTC.

This clonotype was seen many times. The J gene is TRBJ1-1, the V gene TRBV12-3 or TRBV12-4; maybe TRBD1 (6 bases). The V end was cut by 6 bases, the J end by 4 bases, with 21 bases between. The CDR3 is made up of 16 amino acids. This chain's CDR3 is CASSPWGRGEGTEAFF. CDR3 coding DNA: TGTGCCAGCAGCCCTTGGGGAAGGGGGGAGGGCACTGAAGCTTTCTTT.

This clonotype was picked up many times. The chain uses TRBV29-1 and TRBJ1-1; TRBD1 aligns across 8 bases. V trimming: 6 bases; J trimming: 3 bases; junction bases outside the gene matches: 3. Germline V gene data show CDR1 as SQVTM and CDR2 as ANQGSEA. CDR3 length: 12 amino acids. CDR3 sequence: CSVNRGDTEAFF. The CDR3 coding sequence is TGCAGCGTGAACAGGGGGGACACTGAAGCTTTCTTT.

This clonotype came up many times. This chain connects TRBV7-9 to TRBJ2-7; D is ambiguous. This CDR3 is 16 amino acids long. The germline V gene encodes CDR1 SEHNR and CDR2 FQNEAQ (reference sequence). Trimming cost V 5 bases and J 2 bases, with 19 bases left between them. The chain's CDR3 is CASSRLSVMPAYEQYF. DNA of the CDR3: TGTGCCAGCAGCCGTTTGAGCGTGATGCCGGCCTACGAGCAGTACTTC.

This clonotype was detected many times. The gene calls are TRBV7-2 and TRBJ2-2; tentatively, D is TRBD1 or TRBD2 (6 bases each). Trimming stripped 6 bases from V and 0 bases from J, with 11 bases between. Germline lookup yields CDR1 SGHTA and CDR2 FQGNSA. There are 15 residues in the CDR3. The CDR3, as DNA: TGTGCCAGCAGGGGGGGCGGGACGAACACCGGGGAGCTGTTTTTT. This codes for CASRGGGTNTGELFF.

As concerns this clonotype: Since the CDR3 does not end with the conserved phenylalanine or tryptophan, this likely comes from a read error. The chain joins TRBV2 to TRBJ1-6, with 8 nucleotides matching TRBD1. Germline CDR1 reads SNHLY; CDR2 reads FYNNEI. With V trimmed by 8 bases and J by 8 bases, 8 bases remained unmatched. The CDR3 totals 14 residues. The CDR3 DNA sequence: TGTGCCAGCCAACCGGACAGGGTCGATTCACCCCTCCACTCT. This codes for CASQPDRVDSPLHS.

This clonotype has only a few counts. This sequence joins TRBV5-5 and TRBJ2-7, with 8 bases matching TRBD1. This CDR3 comprises 14 residues. V lost 4 bases and J lost 0; bases outside the gene matches: 3. Germline V CDR1 and CDR2: SGHKS, YYEKEE (reference sequence). CDR3 sequence: CASSRTGNSYEQYF. CDR3 nucleotide sequence: TGTGCCAGCAGCCGGACAGGGAACTCCTACGAGCAGTACTTC.

This clonotype was counted ten times or more. V usage is TRBV6-2 or TRBV6-3 and J usage is TRBJ2-3; perhaps TRBD2 as D (6 bases). CDR3 length: 14 residues. V gave up 5 bases and J gave up 5 bases, with 14 bases separating them. Germline-derived CDR1 and CDR2 are MNHEY and SVGEGT. CDR3 in DNA: TGTGCCAGCAGTCCGAGACTAGGAGGAGATACGCAGTATTTT. As protein: CASSPRLGGDTQYF.

The sample holds many counts of this clonotype. The rearrangement uses TRBV9 and TRBJ2-7, with TRBD1 as a possible D gene (6 bases). Germline CDR1 reads SGDLS; CDR2 reads YYNGEE. V shed 0 bases and J shed 3 bases, with 13 bases lying between them. The CDR3 consists of 15 residues. CDR3 nucleotides: TGTGCCAGCAGCGTAGCTGCAGGGGAAGGCTACGAGCAGTACTTC. Protein sequence: CASSVAAGEGYEQYF.

This clonotype was detected ten times or more. The V and J genes are TRBV5-6 and TRBJ2-6; no definite D call. This CDR3 has 15 residues. Germline CDR1 reads SGHDT; CDR2 reads YYEEEE. Between the trimmed V and J ends, which lost 4 bases and 0 bases, there was a span of 8 bases. The DNA of the CDR3 is TGTGCCAGCAGCGTCTCAGGCTCTGGGGCCAACGTCCTGACTTTC. Translating gives CASSVSGSGANVLTF.

This clonotype was seen many times. Here the CDR3 reads CSGGLGNTGELFF. The CDR3 coding sequence is TGCAGCGGGGGACTAGGAAACACCGGGGAGCTGTTTTTT. The chain combines TRBV29-1 with TRBJ2-2; 8 bases map to TRBD2. V dropped 7 bases and J dropped 2; count of bases not matched to a gene: 3. Germline assignment: CDR1 SQVTM and CDR2 ANQGSEA. This CDR3 is built from 13 residues.

This clonotype has ten or more counts. The gene calls are TRBV5-6 and TRBJ2-2; TRBD2 agrees at 8 bases. CDR1 SGHDT and CDR2 YYEEEE come from the germline V gene. CDR3 size: 16 residues. V shed 4 bases and J 4 bases; nucleotides not matched to a gene: 9. CDR3: CASSASGRKVTGELFF. DNA of the CDR3: TGTGCCAGCAGCGCAAGCGGGAGAAAGGTCACCGGGGAGCTGTTTTTT.

This clonotype was observed at least ten times. The rearrangement uses TRBV5-1 and TRBJ2-1; 11 bases map to TRBD2. Germline-derived CDR1 and CDR2 are SGHRS and YFSETQ. CDR3 size: 16 residues. The J segment lost 8 bases and the V segment lost 5 bases, leaving 12 bases of the junction unmatched. The CDR3 spells CASRRLAGREVDEQFF. DNA for the CDR3: TGCGCCAGCAGAAGACTAGCGGGAAGGGAAGTCGATGAGCAGTTCTTC.

This clonotype was detected ten times or more. The V call is TRBV10-2, the J call TRBJ2-5, with 11 nucleotides matching TRBD1. The germline V gene encodes CDR1 WSHSY and CDR2 SAAADI. Trimming at V came to 5 bases and at J to 0 bases, leaving 2 bases not matched to a gene. The CDR3 is 15 amino acids. CDR3 bases: TGCGCCAGCAGTCGGGACAGGGGGTACCAAGAGACCCAGTACTTC. Translated, it gives CASSRDRGYQETQYF.

Ten or more counts support this clonotype. The CDR3 DNA is TGCAGTGCTCTCGCCGAGGGCAGGGGGAGTCAGCCCCAGCATTTT. Amino acids: CSALAEGRGSQPQHF. The V and J genes are TRBV20-1 and TRBJ1-5; 7 bases align to TRBD1. Unmatched junction bases numbered 13, after V lost 5 bases and J lost 6 bases. This CDR3 is 15 amino acids long. CDR1 is DFQATT and CDR2 is SNEGSKA in the germline V gene (reference sequence).

This clonotype appeared many times. This chain connects TRBV20-1 to TRBJ2-7; the D is unclear. V was shortened by 6 bases and J by 4 bases, with 10 bases between the two germline ends. CDR1 is DFQATT and CDR2 is SNEGSKA in the germline V gene (reference sequence). This CDR3 spans 11 amino acids. CDR3 protein: CSAVGGYEQYF. The CDR3 DNA follows: TGCAGTGCCGTAGGTGGGTACGAGCAGTACTTC.

This clonotype has just a few counts. V and J are TRBV6-4 and TRBJ2-1, with 8 nucleotides matching TRBD2. Germline V lookup: CDR1 MRHNA, CDR2 SNTAGT. V shed 10 bases, J shed 4 bases, and the junction held 9 bases outside the gene matches. The CDR3 runs 14 residues. The CDR3 nucleotides are TGTGCCACATCGCGGGGGGTGGGGTACAATGAGCAGTTCTTC. It is translated as CATSRGVGYNEQFF.